This T cell receptor (beta chain) was recovered during a study of blood T cell repertoires in COVID-19. Study-wide context: The samples span acute and convalescent COVID-19 from the United States, Italy and Spain. The analysed material was cDNA or gDNA that came from T cells, B-cell-depleted T cells, or PBMCs.

In the authors' methods: The assay estimated nucleated cells by amplifying reference gene primers. Profiled with immunoSEQ multiplex PCR; TCRdb holds only in-frame clones, not every one. The DNA was the basis for D and trimming; V, J and clone size are from that table. The sample contains approximately 220,000 clones, about nine tenths of which appear only once. The CDR3 has 14 residues. The V gene's germline CDR1 is SNHLY and CDR2 FYNNEI. The trim removed 6 bases at V and 10 bases at J, leaving 7 bases unmatched. Sequenced: peripheral blood. The TCR was taken from a man aged 40-49 years with acute or convalescent COVID-19. The gene calls are TRBV2 and TRBJ1-6, with 9 bases aligning to TRBD1. The CDR3: CASRPTGGISPLHF. The CDR3 region has the DNA TGTGCCAGCAGACCCACAGGGGGCATCTCACCCCTCCACTTT.